This TCR beta chain was sequenced for a study of shared clonotypes between healthy human individuals. Study-level findings and limits: Of the naive CD4 clonotypes, roughly 5.2% were shared across several donors.

TCRdb keeps only in-frame clones here, not all; method: immunoSEQ multiplex PCR. Of 2 million to 2.5 million clones in the sample, approximately 94% are singletons; the top ten hold around 0.13%. V lost 1 base and J lost 10, with 10 bases in between. The CDR3 has 12 residues. The germline gives CDR1 MNHEY, CDR2 SMNVEV (reference sequence). The study separated CD4+ cells into CD45RA+ naive and CD45RA-negative memory subsets. About this clone itself: Its antigen is unidentified.

This sequence was found in a man aged 18-30 years in good health. The V and J genes are TRBV27 and TRBJ1-1; D is undetermined. Source material: naive CD4+ T cells sorted from blood. Subset meaning: CD45RA+ positively selected. CDR3 amino acids: CASSLWGERAFF. In nucleotides, the CDR3 is TGTGCCAGCAGTTTATGGGGAGAGAGAGCTTTCTTT.